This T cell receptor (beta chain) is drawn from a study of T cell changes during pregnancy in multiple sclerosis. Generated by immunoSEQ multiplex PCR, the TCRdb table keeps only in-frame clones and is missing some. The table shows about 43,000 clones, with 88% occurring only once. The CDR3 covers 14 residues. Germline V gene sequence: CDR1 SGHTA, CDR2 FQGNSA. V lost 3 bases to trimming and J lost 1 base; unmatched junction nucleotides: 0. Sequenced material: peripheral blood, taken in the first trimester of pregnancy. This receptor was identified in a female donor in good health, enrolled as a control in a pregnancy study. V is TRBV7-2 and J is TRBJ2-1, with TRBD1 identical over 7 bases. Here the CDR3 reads CASSLTGSYNEQFF. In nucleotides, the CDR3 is TGTGCCAGCAGCTTGACAGGGTCCTACAATGAGCAGTTCTTC.